The clone carrying this TCR beta chain has a count of ten or more. Its antigen is not identified. Sequenced patients had shown CD8+CD57+ cell expansion by flow cytometry. With no exception, the patients had severe acquired aplastic anemia. Each patient gave a blood sample that was collected before any therapy had been received. The sample belongs to a study of CD8+CD57+ T cells in acquired aplastic anemia. In the study overall: The DNA of sorted CD4+ and CD8+ cells averaged approximately 3.4 ug.

General study points: With respect to CD8+ Simpson's diversity, patients and controls did not differ significantly.

This CDR3 is 14 amino acids long. The trim removed 0 bases at V and 2 bases at J, leaving 1 base unmatched. Germline V lookup: CDR1 SGHTS, CDR2 YDEGEE. Genomic DNA, serving as template, underwent TCR beta VDJ and CDR3 profiling. A single record per CDR3 protein comes from TCRdb applying MiXCR to the reads. The top ten hold under 1.5% of the sample, which has 300,000 or so distinct CDR3 sequences, 45% to 65% seen once. The receptor was derived from a human donor with aplastic anemia. This chain connects TRBV5-8 to TRBJ2-7; TRBD2 agrees at 8 bases. The sample comprised sorted CD4+, CD8+, or CD8+CD57+ T cells (not recorded which) from PBMCs. The CDR3 coding sequence is TGTGCCAGCAGCTTGGAGCGGGGGCCCTACGAGCAGTACTTC. As protein: CASSLERGPYEQYF.